These 23 T cell receptor beta chains originate from one sample sequenced in a study of T cell responses to AZD1222 COVID-19 vaccine. Method: immunoSEQ multiplex PCR; TCRdb's copy keeps in-frame clones and lacks some. The table records 150,000 to 200,000 clones, 80% to 90% of them present only once. The sample in question was peripheral blood, obtained 28 days after the second dose of the MenACWY control vaccine. These receptors were obtained from an adult who received the MenACWY meningococcal vaccine as a control.

The gene calls are TRBV27 and TRBJ2-2; 8 nucleotides match TRBD1. The CDR3 has 15 residues. V was clipped by 3 bases and J by 6 bases; unmatched bases: 6. Germline V lookup: CDR1 MNHEY, CDR2 SMNVEV (reference sequence). The CDR3 sequence is CASSFGTGLPGELFF. The CDR3 nucleotides read TGTGCCAGCAGTTTCGGGACAGGTCTCCCCGGGGAGCTGTTTTTT.

This chain connects TRBV6-2 or TRBV6-3 to TRBJ2-7, with no clear D. Germline V gene data show CDR1 as MNHEY and CDR2 as SVGEGT. V was pared by 6 bases and J by 6 bases, with 12 bases between. The CDR3 covers 12 residues. In nucleotides, the CDR3 is TGTGCCAGCAGCCCAAATGTGGGCGAGCAGTACTTC. Translation gives CASSPNVGEQYF.

The rearrangement links TRBV6-2 or TRBV6-3 to TRBJ2-7; D ambiguous. This CDR3 is built from 12 residues. Germline values: CDR1 MNHEY, CDR2 SVGEGT. The V gene lost 5 bases and the J gene lost 7 bases, with 12 bases spanning the gap. For the CDR3, the DNA is TGTGCCAGCAGTCGAGATTTGGGAGAGCAGTACTTC. Residues: CASSRDLGEQYF.

V gene TRBV5-1 combines with J gene TRBJ2-7; tentative D call: TRBD1 (6 bases). CDR1 is SGHRS, CDR2 YFSETQ, per germline. V lost 4 bases to trimming and J lost 1 base, with 12 bases between them. The CDR3 is 14 amino acids. Here the CDR3 reads CASSPTDRSYEQYF. CDR3 DNA: TGCGCCAGCAGCCCCACGGACAGATCCTACGAGCAGTACTTC.

This chain connects TRBV25-1 to TRBJ1-6; D uncertain. The germline CDR1 and CDR2 sequences are MGHDK and SYGVNS. There are 13 residues in the CDR3. Trimming stripped 5 bases from V and 4 bases from J, with 6 bases between. Here the CDR3 reads CASSHLYNSPLHF. CDR3 nucleotides: TGTGCCAGCAGTCATCTTTATAATTCACCCCTCCACTTT.

This chain joins TRBV6-5 and TRBJ2-3, with D possibly being TRBD1 (5 bases). From germline, CDR1 is MNHEY and CDR2 SVGAGI. V lost 5 bases to trimming and J lost 6 bases, with 9 bases between them. The CDR3 runs to 12 residues. DNA for the CDR3: TGTGCCAGCAGTCAGGGTGGGGATACGCAGTATTTT. Residues: CASSQGGDTQYF.

Worth noting for this clone: Within the sample, other DNA sequences also encode this same CDR3. The V and J genes are TRBV5-1 and TRBJ1-5; unclear D gene. Trimming removed 0 bases from V and 0 bases from J, with 4 bases in between. This CDR3 is built from 14 residues. Per the germline V gene, CDR1 is SGHRS and CDR2 is YFSETQ. This CDR3 reads CASSLDHSNQPQHF. In DNA, the CDR3 is TGCGCCAGCAGCTTGGACCATAGCAATCAGCCCCAGCATTTT.

The chain has TRBV2 and TRBJ2-2; the D gene is possibly TRBD2 (6 bases). Per germline, CDR1 SNHLY and CDR2 FYNNEI. V lost 7 bases and J lost 5, with 17 bases in between. The CDR3 has 15 amino acids. CDR3 protein: CASIKASVRTGELFF. The CDR3 DNA follows: TGTGCCAGCATAAAAGCTAGCGTTAGAACCGGGGAGCTGTTTTTT.

V is TRBV28 and J is TRBJ2-7; 7 bases are a match to TRBD1. The length of the CDR3 is 12 residues. Per germline, CDR1 MDHEN and CDR2 SYDVKM. Trimming took 5 bases from V and 4 from J; bases not matched to a gene: 2. CDR3 nucleotides: TGTGCCAGCAGTCAGGGGGTGTACGAGCAGTACTTC. Translation: CASSQGVYEQYF.

Only a few counts were recorded for this clone. The chain joins TRBV4-1 to TRBJ1-2; possibly TRBD1 for D (5 bases). The V and J ends lost 3 bases and 2 bases respectively, with 13 bases between them. The CDR3 sequence is 15 residues long. CDR1 and CDR2 (germline): MGHRA, YSYEKL. Written as DNA, the CDR3 is TGCGCCAGCAGCCAGGGCCTGACAGAGAACTATGGCTACACCTTC. Translating it yields CASSQGLTENYGYTF.

The V and J genes are TRBV13 and TRBJ2-5; TRBD2 agrees at 9 bases. The CDR3 runs to 16 residues. The V segment lost 6 bases and the J segment 1 base; nucleotides outside the gene matches: 9. Germline V CDR1 and CDR2: PRHDT, FYEKMQ (reference sequence). DNA for the CDR3: TGTGCCAGCAGTTTTATAGCGGGAGATCCCCAAGAGACCCAGTACTTC. Translating it yields CASSFIAGDPQETQYF.

The chain carries TRBV29-1 and TRBJ1-4; D gene unclear. V was trimmed by 1 base and J by 4 bases, leaving 4 bases between them. This CDR3 region has 12 residues. In germline, CDR1 is SQVTM, CDR2 ANQGSEA. CDR3 DNA sequence: TGCAGCGTTGAAGGCGGTAATGAAAAACTGTTTTTT. As protein: CSVEGGNEKLFF.

The V call is TRBV3-1 (or the pseudogene TRBV3-2), the J call TRBJ2-7; D gene unclear. CDR1 is LGHDT, CDR2 YNNKEL, per germline (reference sequence). CDR3 length: 9 amino acids. V was pared by 9 bases and J by 2 bases, with 2 bases between. The CDR3 sequence is CARTYEQYF. Here the CDR3 DNA reads TGTGCCAGAACCTACGAGCAGTACTTC.

The V and J genes are TRBV10-3 and TRBJ1-1; 10 bases are a match to TRBD1. Germline CDR1 ENHRY, CDR2 SYGVKD. Trimming at V came to 9 bases and at J to 5 bases, leaving 3 bases not matched to a gene. CDR3 length: 12 amino acids. CDR3 DNA sequence: TGTGCCATTTGGACAGGGGGAACTGAAGCTTTCTTT. The encoded protein is CAIWTGGTEAFF.

The chain couples TRBV12-3 or TRBV12-4 to TRBJ1-5, with a weak D call TRBD1 (5 bases). The CDR3 is 13 amino acids. V was clipped by 6 bases and J by 4 bases, with 10 bases between them. CDR3 amino acids: CASSWTRNQPQHF. DNA of the CDR3: TGTGCCAGCAGCTGGACACGGAATCAGCCCCAGCATTTT.

This rearrangement joins TRBV30 to TRBJ1-4; D gene uncertain. This CDR3 contains 14 residues. V was clipped by 5 bases and J by 4 bases, with 14 bases between them. CDR1 GTSNPN and CDR2 SVGIG come from the germline V gene (reference sequence). As DNA, the CDR3 is TGTGCCTGGGGAAGTACAGCTATTAATGAAAAACTGTTTTTT. It codes for CAWGSTAINEKLFF.

The rearrangement links TRBV7-9 to TRBJ1-1; 10 nucleotides agree with TRBD1. V was pared by 10 bases and J by 0 bases, with 11 bases of the junction left unmatched. This CDR3 is built from 16 residues. Germline V lookup: CDR1 SEHNR, CDR2 FQNEAQ (reference sequence). CDR3 sequence reads: CAIVRDRGLVNTEAFF. The CDR3 nucleotides read TGTGCCATAGTCCGGGACAGGGGACTGGTGAACACTGAAGCTTTCTTT.

In nucleotides, the CDR3 is TGTGCCAGCAGCTTGGAAGGGGCGTACAATGAGCAGTTCTTC. Its translation: CASSLEGAYNEQFF. The chain combines TRBV9 with TRBJ2-1, with D perhaps TRBD1 (5 bases). CDR3 length: 14 amino acids. Per the germline V gene, CDR1 is SGDLS and CDR2 is YYNGEE. V lost 4 bases, J lost 4 bases, and 12 bases lay in between.

The V gene is TRBV19, the J gene TRBJ1-5, with D possibly matching TRBD1 (5 bases). Germline V gene lookup returns CDR1 LNHDA and CDR2 SQIVND (reference sequence). V lost 8 bases, J lost 0 bases, and 14 bases lay in between. The CDR3 loop spans 15 amino acids. The CDR3 spells CASGGRGNSNQPQHF. The CDR3 bases are TGTGCCAGTGGGGGACGGGGGAATAGCAATCAGCCCCAGCATTTT. The variable domain in full, completed from reference TRBV19 and TRBJ1-5, reads DGGITQSPKYLFRKEGQNVTLSCEQNLNHDAMYWYRQDPGQGLRLIYYSQIVNDFQKGDIAEGYSVSREKKESFPLTVTSAQKNPTAFYLCASGGRGNSNQPQHFGDGTRLSIL.

The V and J genes are TRBV11-1 and TRBJ2-3, with D possibly matching TRBD2 (6 bases). This CDR3 spans 14 amino acids. The V end lost 5 bases, the J end lost 3 bases, and 12 bases lay between the germline ends. Germline V lookup: CDR1 SGHAT, CDR2 FQDESV (reference sequence). The CDR3 nucleotides read TGTGCCAGCAGCGAAGATCTAGCGACAGATACGCAGTATTTT. It codes for CASSEDLATDTQYF.

The chain employs TRBV6-5 and TRBJ2-7; 8 bases match TRBD1. Germline CDR1 and CDR2: MNHEY and SVGAGI. J was trimmed by 2 bases and V by 7 bases; bases with no gene match: 7. This CDR3 has 14 residues. The CDR3 region is CASTGQGGTYEQYF. The CDR3, as DNA: TGTGCCAGCACCGGACAGGGTGGGACCTACGAGCAGTACTTC.

J is TRBJ1-2 and V is TRBV5-6; D is unclear. Germline CDR1 is SGHDT and CDR2 is YYEEEE. The CDR3 spans 11 residues. Trimming cost V 0 bases and J 3 bases, with 0 bases left between them. The chain's CDR3 is CASSLDYGYTF. CDR3 in DNA: TGTGCCAGCAGCTTGGACTATGGCTACACCTTC.

This clone was detected only a few times. The CDR3 region has the DNA TGTGCCAGCAGTTATCTGGACAGGGCGGATACGCAGTATTTT. This codes for CASSYLDRADTQYF. V usage is TRBV6-2 or TRBV6-3 and J usage is TRBJ2-3, with 8 bases aligning to TRBD1. V was pared by 3 bases and J by 6 bases, with 5 bases of the junction left unmatched. CDR3 length equals 14 residues. Germline CDR1 and CDR2: MNHEY and SVGEGT.